This TCR beta chain was observed in a study of cytomegalovirus exposure and HLA in healthy donors. A word on this clone: What it binds is unknown.

The PCR ran on 60 Vbeta and 13 Jbeta primers. Here immunoSEQ multiplex PCR was the method, and the copy in TCRdb shows in-frame clones only, minus some. The sample has over 150,000 clones, approximately 80% seen once; the top ten hold approximately 0.092%. Study-level points and caveats: The study designated 164 TCR beta chains cytomegalovirus-associated. The likely explanation for a cluster of highly shared sequence variants was sequencing artifact. In vitro checks showed that three CMV-associated chains really do target CMV antigens.

Trimming at V came to 0 bases and at J to 3 bases, leaving 4 bases not matched to a gene. Germline V CDR1 and CDR2: MNHEY, SVGAGI. The CDR3 is 15 residues long. This TCR was recovered from a boy younger than 10 in good health and CMV-seronegative. The specimen was PBMCs. The rearrangement uses TRBV6-5 and TRBJ1-2; 7 positions agree with TRBD1. The CDR3 spells CASSYSMGQYYGYTF. In DNA, the CDR3 is TGTGCCAGCAGTTACTCCATGGGACAGTACTATGGCTACACCTTC.